This T cell receptor (beta chain) was captured in a study of shared clonotypes between healthy human individuals. Study-wide points: Naive CD4 clonotypes were shared across several donors at about 5%.

Germline-derived CDR1 and CDR2 are WNHNN and SYGVQD (reference sequence). The V end lost 6 bases, the J end lost 4 bases, and 13 bases lay between the germline ends. The CDR3 is made up of 13 amino acids. Repertoires were generated with immunoSEQ multiplex PCR, while TCRdb's copy carries only in-frame clones and drops some. The sample lists about 2.3 million clones; just over 90% were seen once. A note on this clone: Its antigen remains unknown.

This receptor was identified in a young man in good health. Some clones in this sample may be carry-over from other donors' samples. Input material: naive CD4+ T cells from PBMCs. Documented subset: CD45RA+ positively selected. This chain uses TRBV10-1 with TRBJ2-7, with D perhaps assigned TRBD1 or TRBD2 (5 bases each). CDR3 bases: TGCGCCAGCAGCAAGGGACCGAGTTACGAGCAGTACTTC. This gives the protein CASSKGPSYEQYF.